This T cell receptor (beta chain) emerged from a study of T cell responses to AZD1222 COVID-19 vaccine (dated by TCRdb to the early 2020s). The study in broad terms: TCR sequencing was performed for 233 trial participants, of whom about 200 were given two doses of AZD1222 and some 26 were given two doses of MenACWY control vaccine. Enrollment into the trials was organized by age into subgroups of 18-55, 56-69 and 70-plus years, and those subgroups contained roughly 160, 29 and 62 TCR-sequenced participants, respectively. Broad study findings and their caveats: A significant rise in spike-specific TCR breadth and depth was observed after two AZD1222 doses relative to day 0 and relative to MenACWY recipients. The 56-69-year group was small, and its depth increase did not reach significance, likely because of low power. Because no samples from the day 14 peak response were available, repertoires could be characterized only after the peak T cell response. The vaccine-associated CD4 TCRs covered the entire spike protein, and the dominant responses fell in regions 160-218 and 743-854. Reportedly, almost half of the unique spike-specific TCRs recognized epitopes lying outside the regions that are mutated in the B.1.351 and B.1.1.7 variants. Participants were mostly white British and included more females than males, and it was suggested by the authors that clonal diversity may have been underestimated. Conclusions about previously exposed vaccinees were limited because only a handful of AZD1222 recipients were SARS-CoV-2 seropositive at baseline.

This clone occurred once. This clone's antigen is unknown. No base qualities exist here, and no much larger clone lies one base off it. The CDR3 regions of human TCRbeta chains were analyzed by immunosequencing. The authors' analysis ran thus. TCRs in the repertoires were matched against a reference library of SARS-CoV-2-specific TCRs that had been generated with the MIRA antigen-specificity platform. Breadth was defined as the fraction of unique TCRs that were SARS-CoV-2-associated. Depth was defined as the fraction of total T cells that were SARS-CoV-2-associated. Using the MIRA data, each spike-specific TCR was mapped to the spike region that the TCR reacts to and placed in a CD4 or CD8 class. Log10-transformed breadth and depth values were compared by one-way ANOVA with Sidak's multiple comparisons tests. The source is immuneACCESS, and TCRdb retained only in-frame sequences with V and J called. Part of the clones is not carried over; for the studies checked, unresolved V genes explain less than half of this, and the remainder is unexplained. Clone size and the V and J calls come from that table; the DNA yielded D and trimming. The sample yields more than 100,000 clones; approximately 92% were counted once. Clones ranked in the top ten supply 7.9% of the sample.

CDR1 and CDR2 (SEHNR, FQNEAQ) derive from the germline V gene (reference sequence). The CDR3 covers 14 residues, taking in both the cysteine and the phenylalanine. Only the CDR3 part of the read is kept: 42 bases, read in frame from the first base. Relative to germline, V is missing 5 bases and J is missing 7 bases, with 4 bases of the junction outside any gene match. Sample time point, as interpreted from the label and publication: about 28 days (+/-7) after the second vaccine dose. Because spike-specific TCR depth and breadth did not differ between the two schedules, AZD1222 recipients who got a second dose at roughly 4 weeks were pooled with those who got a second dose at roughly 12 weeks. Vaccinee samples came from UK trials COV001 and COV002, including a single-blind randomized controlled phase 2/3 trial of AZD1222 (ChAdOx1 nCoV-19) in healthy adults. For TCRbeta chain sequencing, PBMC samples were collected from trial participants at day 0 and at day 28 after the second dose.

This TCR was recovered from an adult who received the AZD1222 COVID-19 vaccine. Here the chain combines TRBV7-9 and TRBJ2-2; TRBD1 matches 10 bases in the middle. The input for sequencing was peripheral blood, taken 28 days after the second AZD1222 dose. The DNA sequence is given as TGTGCCAGCAGCCGACAGGGGGCCGGCGGGGAGCTGTTTTTT. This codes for CASSRQGAGGELFF.